This TCR beta chain is drawn from a study of shared clonotypes between healthy human individuals. Study-level results: In contrast to clonotypes shared by all four donors, non-shared clonotypes had lower generation probabilities. Naive subsets tended to show greater estimated richness than memory subsets.

Clones were read by immunoSEQ multiplex PCR, and TCRdb kept only the in-frame ones, dropping some. The sample contains more than 2,000,000 clones, about 92% of which appear only once. As for this clone: Antigen specificity is unknown. The sample carries other DNA sequences with the same CDR3.

This clonotype was obtained from a man aged 18 to 29 in good health. Sequencing was carried out using naive CD4+ T cells sorted from blood. Sample subset: CD45RA+ positively selected.

The CDR3 DNA reads TGTGCCAGCAGCTTAGGGGGACAAGCTAACTATGGCTACACCTTC. Translation gives CASSLGGQANYGYTF. The gene calls are TRBV7-2 and TRBJ1-2; D is possibly TRBD1 (6 bases). Between the trimmed V and J ends, which lost 1 base and 0 bases, there was a span of 9 bases. Per the germline V gene, CDR1 is SGHTA and CDR2 is FQGNSA. The CDR3 runs to 15 residues.